These 15 T cell receptor beta chains were all obtained from the same sample, sequenced in a study of blood T cells in healthy people across ages. A second PCR of 7 to 11 cycles used a sample-barcoded 5' primer and a J-beta primer mix. Via MiXCR, TCRdb re-called the 5' RACE reads, giving one row per CDR3 protein. Among nearly 800,000 distinct CDR3 sequences listed, approximately 60% were seen once. Sequencing was carried out using blood. Source of these receptors: a man aged 35-49 years in good health.

The rearrangement joins TRBV7-9 to TRBJ2-7; D gene ambiguous. Per the germline V gene, CDR1 is SEHNR and CDR2 is FQNEAQ (reference sequence). The CDR3 extends over 10 amino acids. Trimming removed 8 bases at V and 7 bases at J, with 9 bases between. In nucleotides, the CDR3 is TGTGCCAGCGGGGTGGAAGAGCAGTACTTC. Amino acids: CASGVEEQYF.

This chain connects TRBV2 to TRBJ1-5; D gene unclear. Germline CDR1 SNHLY, CDR2 FYNNEI. The CDR3 is 15 amino acids. Trimming pared 4 bases from V and 3 bases from J, leaving 13 bases between. CDR3 in amino acids: CASSVSGVDNQPQHF. The CDR3 nucleotides are TGTGCCAGCAGTGTAAGCGGGGTCGACAATCAGCCCCAGCATTTT.

The rearrangement uses TRBV15 and TRBJ2-3; 7 bases agree with TRBD2. Germline trimming cut 5 bases from V and 7 bases from J; bases unmatched to any gene: 9. The CDR3 consists of 14 residues. The germline gives CDR1 LNHNV, CDR2 YYDKDF (reference sequence). The CDR3: CATSRAGGGNTQYF. The DNA of the CDR3 is TGTGCCACCAGCCGTGCCGGGGGAGGGAATACGCAGTATTTT.

The gene calls are TRBV3-1 and TRBJ2-3, with 8 bases that match TRBD2. CDR1 and CDR2 from the germline V gene are LGHDT and YNNKEL (reference sequence). After removal of 0 bases from V and 2 bases from J, the junction contained 4 bases not matched to a gene. The CDR3 runs to 16 residues. Here the CDR3 reads CASSQDLAGLTDTQYF. CDR3 in DNA: TGTGCCAGCAGCCAAGATTTAGCGGGACTCACAGATACGCAGTATTTT.

This clonotype was observed a handful of times. The chain is built from TRBV20-1 and TRBJ2-7, with 12 bases lining up with TRBD2. This CDR3 has 14 amino acids. Germline CDR1 is DFQATT and CDR2 is SNEGSKA (reference sequence). V lost 5 bases and J lost 3; bases outside the gene matches: 5. In DNA, the CDR3 is TGCAGTGCTTTTAGACTAGCGGGAGACTACGAGCAGTACTTC. Encoded protein: CSAFRLAGDYEQYF.

A few counts support this clonotype. This rearrangement joins TRBV27 to TRBJ1-5; no firm D call. The CDR3 is 13 residues long. Trimming cost V 5 bases and J 4 bases, with 9 bases left between them. Per the germline V gene, CDR1 is MNHEY and CDR2 is SMNVEV (reference sequence). In nucleotides, the CDR3 is TGTGCCAGCAGTACCAATACTAATCAGCCCCAGCATTTT. The encoded protein is CASSTNTNQPQHF.

The table lists this clonotype with a few counts. This chain connects TRBV7-9 to TRBJ2-5, with D perhaps TRBD2 (5 bases). Germline CDR1 is SEHNR and CDR2 is FQNEAQ (reference sequence). Trimming removed 4 bases from V and 5 bases from J, with 11 bases in between. The CDR3 runs to 13 residues. The CDR3 bases are TGTGCCAGCAGCTCCTCCGGGGTGGAGACCCAGTACTTC. Encoded protein: CASSSSGVETQYF.

Points on this clonotype: A junction end diverges from the germline sequence, so it may reflect a read error. The gene calls are TRBV5-1 and TRBJ1-2; no definite D call. Germline loops: CDR1 SGHRS, CDR2 YFSETQ. The CDR3 covers 12 residues. CDR3 nucleotide sequence: TGCGCCAGCAGTGGGATTGGCTATGGCTCCACCTTC. Encoded protein: CASSGIGYGSTF. Looking up the rest from reference TRBV5-1 and TRBJ1-2 gives the full variable domain: KAGVTQTPRYLIKTRGQQVTLSCSPISGHRSVSWYQQTPGQGLQFLFEYFSETQRNKGNFPGRFSGRQFSNSRSEMNVSTLELGDSALYLCASSGIGYGSTFGSGTRLTVV.

A few counts support this clonotype. The rearrangement uses TRBV6-6 and TRBJ2-3; possibly TRBD1 for D (6 bases). The CDR3 is made up of 12 amino acids. Germline CDR1 reads MNHNY; CDR2 reads SVGAGI (reference sequence). Trimming pared 5 bases from V and 4 bases from J, leaving 7 bases between. The CDR3 loop is CASSRQADTQYF. The CDR3 DNA sequence: TGTGCCAGCAGTCGACAGGCAGATACGCAGTATTTT.

The chain combines TRBV11-2 with TRBJ1-2; no firm D call. V was cut by 1 base and J by 1 base, with 7 bases left in between. The CDR3 extends over 14 amino acids. The germline CDR1 and CDR2 sequences are SGHAT and FQNNGV. The CDR3 region is CASSLVRLNYGYTF. The CDR3 region has the DNA TGTGCCAGCAGCTTAGTCCGCCTTAACTATGGCTACACCTTC.

This chain connects TRBV28 to TRBJ2-3, with D uncertain. Trimming pared 3 bases from V and 0 bases from J, leaving 13 bases between. The CDR3 loop spans 16 amino acids. CDR1 is MDHEN, CDR2 SYDVKM, per germline. The CDR3 bases are TGTGCCAGCAGTTTGCCCACCGGCCCCAGCACAGATACGCAGTATTTT. Its translation: CASSLPTGPSTDTQYF. Based on the CDR3 plus reference TRBV28 and TRBJ2-3, the full variable domain is DVKVTQSSRYLVKRTGEKVFLECVQDMDHENMFWYRQDPGLGLRLIYFSYDVKMKEKGDIPEGYSVSREKKERFSLILESASTNQTSMYLCASSLPTGPSTDTQYFGPGTRLTVL.

V gene TRBV3-1 combines with J gene TRBJ1-6; TRBD1 might be the D (5 bases). Germline V CDR1 and CDR2: LGHDT, YNNKEL (reference sequence). V lost 6 bases to trimming and J lost 6 bases, with 9 bases between them. The CDR3 is made up of 13 amino acids. In DNA, the CDR3 is TGTGCCAGCAGTAGGGGTGCTAATTCACCCCTCCACTTT. Translated: CASSRGANSPLHF. The full variable domain, in which reference TRBV3-1 and TRBJ1-6 provide the parts outside the CDR3, is DTAVSQTPKYLVTQMGNDKSIKCEQNLGHDTMYWYKQDSKKFLKIMFSYNNKELIINETVPNRFSPKSPDKAHLNLHINSLELGDSAVYFCASSRGANSPLHFGNGTRLTVT.

This clonotype was observed many times. The gene calls are TRBV9 and TRBJ2-7; a possible D gene is TRBD1 (5 bases). The V gene lost 0 bases and the J gene lost 2 bases, with 9 bases spanning the gap. Germline V gene lookup returns CDR1 SGDLS and CDR2 YYNGEE. The CDR3 loop spans 14 amino acids. The CDR3 sequence is CASSVGGSTYEQYF. The CDR3 nucleotides are TGTGCCAGCAGCGTAGGGGGCAGTACCTACGAGCAGTACTTC.

In its sample, this clonotype was seen once. This chain links TRBV29-1 with TRBJ2-1, with D uncertain. Per the germline V gene, CDR1 is SQVTM and CDR2 is ANQGSEA. CDR3 size: 14 residues. The germline V and J ends were trimmed by 5 bases and 2 bases, with 13 bases remaining between them. CDR3 sequence (DNA): TGCAGCGTTATGGTGGGTTCTGCCTACAATGAGCAGTTCTTC. This codes for CSVMVGSAYNEQFF.

V is TRBV5-5 and J is TRBJ1-2, with D possibly matching TRBD1 (5 bases). Trimming shortened V by 4 bases and J by 4 bases, and 14 bases separated the two germline ends. The CDR3 is 14 amino acids. Germline V gene data show CDR1 as SGHKS and CDR2 as YYEKEE (reference sequence). CDR3 coding DNA: TGTGCCAGCAGCGTTGACCAGGGTGGCTATGGCTACACCTTC. It is translated as CASSVDQGGYGYTF.